Listed below are T cell receptor beta chains from one sample, sequenced in a study of long-term antiretroviral therapy in people with HIV. Sequenced by immunoSEQ multiplex PCR; TCRdb stores in-frame clones only, minus some. This table holds about 19,000 clones, about 89% found once. This specimen consisted of unsorted PBMCs, obtained 0.5 years after starting antiretroviral therapy. The receptors shown here come from a man aged 35-49 years with HIV. CDR3s include the opening cysteine and the closing phenylalanine or tryptophan.

V	J	CDR3
TRBV6-1	TRBJ2-7	CASRLGGDYEQYF
TRBV6-5	TRBJ2-1	CASSPHVGYNEQFF
TRBV11-3	TRBJ2-1	CASSLRRGTGNSYNEQFF
TRBV4-3	TRBJ2-7	CASSQGTGTIAGSYEQYF
TRBV10-3	TRBJ2-5	CAISESAPQETQYF
TRBV27	TRBJ2-7	CASSLTWQAPYEQYF
TRBV2	TRBJ1-1	CASSIRQGNTEAFF
TRBV7-8	TRBJ2-7	CASSLPWGGLYEQYF
TRBV20-1	TRBJ2-5	CSARDNWTQYF
TRBV6-1	TRBJ1-2	CASSEGLYGYTF
TRBV4-2	TRBJ1-2	CASSQVGTGRADYGYTF
TRBV29-1	TRBJ2-5	CSVAKTSGTETQYF
TRBV7-2	TRBJ2-7	CASSLLAGVSYEQYF
TRBV10-1	TRBJ2-2	CASSEGRANTGELFF
TRBV30	TRBJ2-1	CAWSVKDVRFF
TRBV25-1	TRBJ2-3	CASSVGNIDTQYF
TRBV4-3	TRBJ2-7	CASSQGQATYEQYF
TRBV9	TRBJ2-3	CASSGRYTDTQYF
TRBV14	TRBJ1-1	CASSQAQGLPAFF
TRBV28	TRBJ2-5	CASRRGLAGFETQYF
TRBV28	TRBJ1-4	CASSFEGPNEKLFF
TRBV6-1	TRBJ1-5	CASKLGGLSNQPQHF
TRBV27	TRBJ2-7	CASSSSYEQYF
TRBV5-1	TRBJ2-3	CASSFRQTDTQYF
TRBV5-1	TRBJ2-5	CASSPAIGLAELYGSETQYF
TRBV27	TRBJ2-7	CASSNTGTSGSYEQYF
TRBV5-1	TRBJ2-3	CASSPNQGIPSTDTQYF
TRBV10-3	TRBJ2-7	CAISERGFGAGAGEQYF
TRBV10-1	TRBJ2-3	CASSDFAGDVDTQYF
TRBV18	TRBJ2-1	CASSPRDRAGNEQFF
TRBV7-3	TRBJ1-2	CASSPSGTGDYGYTF
TRBV7-2	TRBJ1-6	CASSYINREDNSPLHF
TRBV7-9	TRBJ1-4	CASSGGVLNEKLFF
TRBV19	TRBJ1-1	CASRRAGLVNTEAFF
TRBV19	TRBJ2-3	CASSVTGLAYADTQYF
TRBV2	TRBJ1-2	CASSEPGTGVGYTF
TRBV5-5	TRBJ1-1	CASSWGTGGRNTEAFF